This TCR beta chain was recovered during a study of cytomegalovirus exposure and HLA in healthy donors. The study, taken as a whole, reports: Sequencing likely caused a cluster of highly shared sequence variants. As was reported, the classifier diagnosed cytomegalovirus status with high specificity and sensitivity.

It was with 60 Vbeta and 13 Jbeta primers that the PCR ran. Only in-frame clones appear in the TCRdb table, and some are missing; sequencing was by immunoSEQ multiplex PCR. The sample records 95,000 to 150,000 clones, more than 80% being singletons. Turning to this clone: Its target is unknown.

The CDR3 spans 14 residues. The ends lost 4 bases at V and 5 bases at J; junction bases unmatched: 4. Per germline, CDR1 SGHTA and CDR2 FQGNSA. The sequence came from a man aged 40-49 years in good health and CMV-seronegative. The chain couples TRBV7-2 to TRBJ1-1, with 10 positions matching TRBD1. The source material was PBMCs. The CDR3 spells CASSWDRGSTEAFF. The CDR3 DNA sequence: TGTGCCAGCAGCTGGGACAGGGGAAGTACTGAAGCTTTCTTT.